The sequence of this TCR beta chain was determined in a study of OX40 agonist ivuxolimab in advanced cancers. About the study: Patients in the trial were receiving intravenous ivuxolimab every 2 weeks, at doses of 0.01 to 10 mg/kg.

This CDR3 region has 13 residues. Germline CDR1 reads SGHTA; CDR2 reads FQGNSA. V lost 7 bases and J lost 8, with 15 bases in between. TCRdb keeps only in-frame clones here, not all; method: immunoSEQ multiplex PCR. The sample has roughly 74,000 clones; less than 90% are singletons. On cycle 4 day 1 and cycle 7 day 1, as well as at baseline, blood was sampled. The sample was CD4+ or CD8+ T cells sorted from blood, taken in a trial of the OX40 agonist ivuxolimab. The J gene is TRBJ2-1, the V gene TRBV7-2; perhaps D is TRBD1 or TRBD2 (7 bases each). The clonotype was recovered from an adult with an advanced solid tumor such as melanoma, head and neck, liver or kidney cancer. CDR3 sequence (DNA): TGTGCCAGCAACCTCAGGGGGAGGGATGAGCAGTTCTTC. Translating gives CASNLRGRDEQFF.